This T cell receptor beta chain was documented in a study of blood T cell repertoires in COVID-19. The overall study: Nucleic acid was either cDNA or gDNA, and it came from T cells, B-cell-depleted T cells, or PBMCs.

This table comes from immunoSEQ multiplex PCR, and its TCRdb copy is limited to in-frame clones, with some not included. The sample holds about 150,000 clones, about nine tenths seen once. Adults between roughly 18 and 89 years of age took part from under 30 US areas. In germline, CDR1 is SGHTS, CDR2 YDEGEE. The CDR3 length is 15 residues. The ends were cut back, 2 bases at V and 1 base at J, with 12 bases in the middle. The TCR sequence derives from a woman aged 40 to 49 who had been exposed to COVID-19. The chain is built from TRBV5-8 and TRBJ1-1; D remains unclear. Sample: PBMCs or T cells enriched from blood (not recorded which). The DNA for the CDR3 is TGTGCCAGCAGCTTTTATGGGCGTTCGAACACTGAAGCTTTCTTT. This codes for CASSFYGRSNTEAFF.